This T cell receptor (beta chain) was sequenced for a study of blood T cell repertoires in COVID-19. About the research overall: The samples span acute and convalescent COVID-19 from the United States, Italy and Spain. PBMCs, B-cell-depleted T cells, or T cells provided the cDNA or gDNA that made up the material.

TCRdb keeps only in-frame clones here, not all; method: immunoSEQ multiplex PCR. This sample yields 200,000 to 300,000 clones, of which about 82% are seen a single time; over 7.5% belongs to the top ten. The receptor comes from a woman between 45 and 60 years old with acute COVID-19. Sequencing was carried out using PBMCs or T cells enriched from blood (not recorded which).

The CDR3 region has the DNA TGTGCCAGCCGCAACCGGGACAGGGGGCTTGCTTTCTTT. As protein: CASRNRDRGLAFF. This chain uses TRBV12-3 or TRBV12-4 with TRBJ1-1, with 12 bases lining up with TRBD1. This CDR3 region has 13 residues. V gave up 8 bases and J gave up 11 bases; unmatched junction bases: 9.